Below, one T cell receptor (beta chain) is given with its context. Which antigen it targets is not known. Per-base qualities were not stored, and no clone one base away is much larger. The data were obtained in a study of T-cell memory formation after mild COVID-19 (dated by TCRdb to about 2021). For the wider study: Most TCR sequence clusters were specific to one of the two donors. In a couple of donors, T-cell clones that expanded and contracted after mild COVID-19 were tracked by sequencing TCRalpha and TCRbeta repertoires over time. The cohort was made up of two young adult volunteers, one female and one male, who were previously healthy. What the authors observed across the whole study: Contracting CD4+ clones appeared mostly in the CM and EM memory subsets, whereas CD8+ clones were enriched in EMRA. Only two mild cases were covered in the study, and larger cohorts including severe cases with pre-infection samples were considered necessary. SARS-CoV-2 specificity was not confirmed for the second-wave clones peaking on day 37. Some responding clones were found in pre-infection memory, which suggests that pre-existing cross-reactive memory T cells took part in the SARS-CoV-2 response. Clones contracting from day 15 to 85 had balanced CD4/CD8 phenotypes, while a second wave expanding from day 15 to 37 was biased towards CD4+.

Ficoll-Paque density gradient centrifugation was the method used to isolate PBMCs. The trim is 7 bases for V and 7 bases for J, with a gap of 9 bases between the germline ends. CDR1 and CDR2 are read off the germline V gene as SGHRS and YFSETQ. Including cysteine and phenylalanine, the CDR3 has 11 amino acids. Only the CDR3 region is kept as DNA, spanning 33 bases read in frame from base 1. Sequencing was carried out with an Illumina NovaSeq 6000. Using 5'RACE with constant-segment primers, TCRalpha and TCRbeta cDNA libraries were constructed, with sample barcodes and unique molecular identifiers added in the process. Trizol reagent was used to extract RNA from every sample. Amplification of the libraries took two PCR steps, and the second step added a second sample barcode plus Illumina TruSeq adapters. Libraries were sequenced on an Illumina NovaSeq with 2 x 150 bp paired-end reads. The authors processed their data as follows. Demultiplexing of reads and collapsing into UMI-guided consensus sequences were performed with migec v1.2.7. Using mixcr v2.1.11, UMI consensuses were aligned to TRA and TRB V and J templates and then assembled into clonotypes. A clonotype was counted as expanded or contracted only when both edgeR and NoisET called the clonotype significant, with the noise models trained on biological replicates. For edgeR calls, the cutoffs were a false discovery rate-adjusted p below 0.01 and a log2 fold-change threshold of 1. As an exploratory analysis of dynamics, max-normalized trajectories of the 1000 most abundant clonotypes were examined with PCA combined with hierarchical clustering. Each responding clone was given a CD4 or CD8 phenotype based on the CD4+ and CD8+ repertoires, which had been sequenced separately. Through fastp at Q25 and MiXCR, TCRdb rebuilt clones from the public reads, retaining in-frame beta chains. Rows merge per CDR3 protein into single entries with the most common DNA and genes. The V and J calls shown here were made by TCRdb, not taken from the authors' results. The sample table holds about 110,000 distinct CDR3 sequences, of which approximately 15% were seen once. Together, the top ten hold approximately 28% of the sample.

Sequences were obtained from PBMCs or a T cell subset sorted from them (not recorded which). The chain is made from TRBV5-1 and TRBJ2-1; too little of a D gene remains to name it. The receptor was isolated from an adult woman who had mild COVID-19 (a few samples of this study predate the infection). The sample titles of this study are shuffled in the database, so cell type and time point are left out; the donor was told from shared clones. The base sequence is TGCGCCAGCGGGCTGAGGAATGAGCAGTTCTTC. It encodes CASGLRNEQFF.